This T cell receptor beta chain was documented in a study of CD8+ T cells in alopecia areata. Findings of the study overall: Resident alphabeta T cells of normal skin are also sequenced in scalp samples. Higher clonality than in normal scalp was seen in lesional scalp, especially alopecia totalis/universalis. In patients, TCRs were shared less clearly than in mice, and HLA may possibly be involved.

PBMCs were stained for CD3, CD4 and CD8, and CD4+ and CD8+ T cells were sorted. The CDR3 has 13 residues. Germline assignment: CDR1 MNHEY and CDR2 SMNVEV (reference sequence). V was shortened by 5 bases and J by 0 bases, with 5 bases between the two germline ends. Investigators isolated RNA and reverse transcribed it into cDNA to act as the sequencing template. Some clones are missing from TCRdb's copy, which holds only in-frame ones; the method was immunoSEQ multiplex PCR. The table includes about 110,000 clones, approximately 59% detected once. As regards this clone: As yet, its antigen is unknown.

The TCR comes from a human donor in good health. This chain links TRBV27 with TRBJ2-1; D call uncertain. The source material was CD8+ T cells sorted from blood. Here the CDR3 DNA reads TGTGCCAGCAGTCTTAGCTCCTACAATGAGCAGTTCTTC. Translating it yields CASSLSSYNEQFF.